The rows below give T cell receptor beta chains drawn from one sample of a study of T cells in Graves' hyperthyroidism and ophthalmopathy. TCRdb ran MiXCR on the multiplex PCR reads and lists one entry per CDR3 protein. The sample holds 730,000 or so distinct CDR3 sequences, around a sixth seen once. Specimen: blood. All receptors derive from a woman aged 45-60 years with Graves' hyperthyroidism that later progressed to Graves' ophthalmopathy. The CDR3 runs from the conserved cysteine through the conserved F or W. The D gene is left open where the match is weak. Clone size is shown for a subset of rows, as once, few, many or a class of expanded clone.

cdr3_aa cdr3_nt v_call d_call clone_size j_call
CASSSGTSGGAVETQYF TGTGCCAGCAGCTCCGGGACTAGCGGGGGGGCCGTGGAGACCCAGTACTTC TRBV7-3 TRBD2 . TRBJ2-5
CASNDRGWANTEAFF TGTGCCAGCAATGACAGGGGTTGGGCGAACACTGAAGCTTTCTTT TRBV12-3/TRBV12-4 TRBD1 many TRBJ1-1
CASSSGYGRGGYNEQFF TGTGCCAGCAGCTCAGGTTATGGGCGGGGGGGATACAATGAGCAGTTCTTC TRBV7-2 TRBD2 . TRBJ2-1
CAISGRDPSGTEAFF TGTGCCATCAGCGGCCGGGACCCAAGCGGCACTGAAGCTTTCTTT TRBV10-3 . few TRBJ1-1
CSVEGRLRVTSTDTQYF TGCAGCGTTGAAGGTAGACTCAGGGTTACAAGTACAGATACGCAGTATTTT TRBV29-1 . few TRBJ2-3
CAWGRVVNTEAFF TGTGCCTGGGGCAGGGTGGTCAACACTGAAGCTTTCTTT TRBV30 . . TRBJ1-1
CASSYFRNPGIDTEAFF TGTGCCAGCAGTTACTTCCGAAACCCGGGGATCGACACTGAAGCTTTCTTT TRBV6-2/TRBV6-3 . . TRBJ1-1
CASSEETAPWSGDGYTF TGCGCCAGCAGCGAGGAGACAGCCCCTTGGTCGGGGGATGGCTACACCTTC TRBV5-1 . many TRBJ1-2
CSAQGLENTGELFF TGCAGTGCCCAAGGACTAGAGAACACCGGGGAGCTGTTTTTT TRBV20-1 TRBD2 many TRBJ2-2
CASSYSGLAGGQETQYF TGTGCCAGCAGTTACTCAGGACTAGCGGGGGGACAAGAGACCCAGTACTTC TRBV6-5 TRBD2 . TRBJ2-5
CSVEAWDREGSQAFF TGCAGCGTTGAAGCCTGGGACAGGGAAGGAAGTCAAGCTTTCTTT TRBV29-1 TRBD1 . TRBJ1-1
CASNRRGGSGDTQYF TGTGCCAGTAACCGGAGGGGAGGGTCCGGAGATACGCAGTATTTT TRBV9 TRBD2 . TRBJ2-3
CASSTPLRDEQFF TGTGCCAGCAGCACGCCCCTACGCGATGAGCAGTTCTTC TRBV9 . once TRBJ2-1
CASSPDSRGGYTF TGTGCCAGCTCACCAGATTCACGTGGGGGCTACACCTTC TRBV18 . many TRBJ1-2
CASSGADPRPYNSPLHF TGTGCCAGCAGTGGGGCAGACCCCCGGCCCTATAATTCACCCCTCCACTTT TRBV27 . few TRBJ1-6
CATSRLEANTGELFF TGTGCCACCAGCAGGTTGGAGGCGAACACCGGGGAGCTGTTTTTT TRBV15 . few TRBJ2-2
CASSLGTYSNQPQHF TGTGCCAGCAGCTTAGGAACGTATAGCAATCAGCCCCAGCATTTT TRBV11-2 . many TRBJ1-5
CASTTLAKGGGETQYF TGTGCCAGCACGACACTAGCTAAGGGGGGGGGAGAGACCCAGTACTTC TRBV3-1 . . TRBJ2-5
CARSIRDISYEQYF TGTGCCAGGAGCATCCGGGACATCTCCTACGAGCAGTACTTC TRBV19 . few TRBJ2-7
CASSVDDREGEKLFF TGTGCCAGCAGCGTAGACGACAGGGAAGGGGAAAAACTGTTTTTT TRBV9 TRBD1 few TRBJ1-4
CSADQGQSSRHGYTF TGCAGTGCAGACCAAGGACAGAGCTCTAGGCATGGCTACACCTTC TRBV20-1 . . TRBJ1-2
CASSLVPSPLHF TGTGCCAGCAGCTTAGTTCCCTCACCCCTCCACTTT TRBV7-2 . few TRBJ1-6
CASIRSGETQYF TGTGCCAGCATACGGTCAGGAGAGACCCAGTACTTC TRBV6-1 . many TRBJ2-5
CSARQYEQYF TGCAGTGCTAGACAGTACGAGCAGTACTTC TRBV20-1 . many TRBJ2-7
CSVITGIGSNQPQHF TGCAGCGTTATAACAGGGATTGGAAGCAATCAGCCCCAGCATTTT TRBV29-1 . few TRBJ1-5
CSAGQGDEQYF TGCAGCGCGGGCCAGGGGGACGAGCAGTACTTC TRBV29-1 TRBD1 few TRBJ2-7
CASSVGFTEAFF TGTGCCAGCAGTGTGGGGTTCACTGAAGCTTTCTTT TRBV2 . many TRBJ1-1
CASSLEGYTF TGTGCCAGCAGCTTGGAGGGCTACACCTTC TRBV5-8 . few TRBJ1-2
CASSLRLATTNNEQFF TGTGCCAGCAGCCTCCGACTAGCCACGACCAACAATGAGCAGTTCTTC TRBV7-8 TRBD2 many TRBJ2-1
CASSVVWDNSNQPQHF TGTGCCAGCAGTGTGGTGTGGGATAATAGCAATCAGCCCCAGCATTTT TRBV6-1 . . TRBJ1-5
CSATRGLGGNQPQHF TGCAGTGCTACCAGGGGTCTGGGTGGCAATCAGCCCCAGCATTTT TRBV20-1 . . TRBJ1-5
CASKGPVNTGELFF TGTGCCAGCAAGGGGCCAGTGAACACCGGGGAGCTGTTTTTT TRBV16 . . TRBJ2-2
CSVEEQTYGYTF TGCAGCGTTGAAGAACAGACCTATGGCTACACCTTC TRBV29-1 . few TRBJ1-2
CASSLGPAGGPRQETQYF TGTGCCAGCAGCTTAGGCCCAGCGGGGGGACCGCGTCAAGAGACCCAGTACTTC TRBV7-2 TRBD2 . TRBJ2-5
CASAKRGSGTDTQYF TGTGCCAGCGCAAAGCGGGGCTCTGGCACAGATACGCAGTATTTT TRBV7-9 TRBD2 few TRBJ2-3
CASSGAGGYEQYF TGTGCCAGCAGTGGGGCAGGGGGCTACGAGCAGTACTTC TRBV6-1 TRBD1 many TRBJ2-7
CASSDTPGQGVVGGYTF TGTGCCAGCAGTGACACACCGGGACAGGGGGTAGTCGGCGGCTACACCTTC TRBV6-1 TRBD1 . TRBJ1-2
CAWSRQGSTEAFF TGTGCCTGGAGTCGACAGGGGAGCACTGAAGCTTTCTTT TRBV30 TRBD1 many TRBJ1-1
CASTTLRGSSPYGYTF TGTGCCAGCACCACCCTCCGGGGAAGCTCCCCCTATGGCTACACCTTC TRBV7-9 . many TRBJ1-2
CSARGSPPGELFF TGCAGTGCTAGGGGGTCCCCTCCCGGGGAGCTGTTTTTT TRBV20-1 . few TRBJ2-2
CASSVEGQGSTDTQYF TGTGCCAGCAGCGTAGAGGGACAGGGGAGCACAGATACGCAGTATTTT TRBV9 TRBD1 few TRBJ2-3
CSANPLAGGPYNEQFF TGCAGTGCTAACCCACTAGCGGGGGGACCCTACAATGAGCAGTTCTTC TRBV20-1 TRBD2 many TRBJ2-1
CASSEVGRDHHEAFF TGCGCCAGCAGTGAAGTCGGCAGGGATCATCATGAAGCTTTCTTT TRBV10-1 . many TRBJ1-1
CASSGGDSGANVLTF TGTGCCAGCAGTGGAGGTGACTCTGGGGCCAACGTCCTGACTTTC TRBV2 . . TRBJ2-6
CASSEMDYEQYF TGTGCCAGCAGTGAAATGGACTACGAGCAGTACTTC TRBV2 . many TRBJ2-7